This entry describes one T cell receptor beta chain. This entry belongs to a study of blood T cell repertoires in COVID-19. Study context: There were acute and convalescent COVID-19 samples, and they came from the United States, Italy and Spain.

V lost 1 base, J lost 5 bases, and 16 bases stayed unmatched. Germline V gives CDR1 LNHNV, CDR2 YYDKDF (reference sequence). The CDR3 totals 19 residues. The method was immunoSEQ multiplex PCR; TCRdb's version includes in-frame clones alone and lacks a portion of them. This sample carries more than 40,000 clones, approximately 78% of them seen once, and the ten largest clones take 13% to 15%. The chain is built from TRBV15 and TRBJ2-5; 10 nucleotides align to TRBD2. This TCR was sampled from a human donor with acute or convalescent COVID-19. The donor label of this sample is uncertain. Sequenced: peripheral blood. CDR3 sequence reads: CATSRVVGSGRARGETQYF. The CDR3 bases are TGTGCCACCAGCAGAGTGGTTGGCAGCGGGAGGGCCCGAGGGGAGACCCAGTACTTC.